This T cell receptor beta chain is drawn from a study of T cell responses to AZD1222 COVID-19 vaccine. Study findings and constraints: Mapped onto spike, vaccine-associated CD4 TCRs spanned it and were dominant at 160-218 and 743-854.

This table comes from immunoSEQ multiplex PCR, and its TCRdb copy is limited to in-frame clones, with some not included. The table has some 91,000 clones, around 94% seen once. About this clone itself: Its matching antigen is unknown.

The CDR3 sequence is 14 residues long. CDR1 is MNHEY, CDR2 SVGAGI, per germline. Trimming pared 5 bases from V and 0 bases from J, leaving 10 bases between. This sequence originates from an adult in good health. The sample consisted of peripheral blood, taken on day 0 of AZD1222 vaccination. V and J are TRBV6-5 and TRBJ1-1, with D uncertain. The DNA of the CDR3 is TGTGCCAGCAGTAGACAAGGTTTGAACACTGAAGCTTTCTTT. Protein product: CASSRQGLNTEAFF.